The T cell receptor beta chain under discussion was sequenced for a study of blood T cell repertoires in COVID-19. Looking at the study overall: Sites across the United States, Italy and Spain contributed samples from acute and convalescent COVID-19. T cells, B-cell-depleted T cells, or PBMCs supplied cDNA or gDNA.

As handled by the study authors: Estimates of nucleated cell counts were drawn from the amplification of reference gene primers. Clones were read by immunoSEQ multiplex PCR, and TCRdb kept only the in-frame ones, dropping some. Clone size and the V and J calls come from that table; the DNA yielded D and trimming. The top ten clones hold 4.9% of a sample with 200,000 to 250,000 clones, around 82% of them seen once. The germline gives CDR1 SGHKS, CDR2 YYEKEE (reference sequence). The CDR3 runs to 16 residues. The trim removed 3 bases at V and 2 bases at J, leaving 10 bases unmatched. The chain has TRBV5-5 and TRBJ2-7, with 8 bases identical to TRBD1. The sequenced sample consisted of peripheral blood. The sequence was obtained from a woman of 80 years or more with active or convalescent COVID-19. CDR3 nucleotides: TGTGCCAGCAGCTCCATGGGGGGACAGGCTGCCTACGAGCAGTACTTC. It specifies CASSSMGGQAAYEQYF.